This TCR beta chain was found in a study of blood T cell repertoires in COVID-19 (dated by TCRdb to 2020 to 2021). In terms of the full investigation: Samples from collaborators originated in the United States, Italy and Spain and spanned both the acute and convalescent phases of COVID-19. A de-identified subject ID, COVID-19 status, age in years and sex were almost always included in the sample metadata. The samples were drawn from the first 160 participants of the ongoing ImmuneRACE study and from 950 to 1,500 subjects provided by 6 global collaborators. A freely available public database, intended as a resource for researchers studying the immune response to SARS-CoV-2, is where the repertoires were released. HLA class I and class II types, where available, came from metadata supplied by the sample provider rather than from assay-based typing. Deeply sampled blood TCRbeta repertoires from subjects exposed to, actively infected with, or recovered from COVID-19 were included in the dataset. The prospective study material was composed of cDNA or gDNA derived from T cells, B-cell-depleted T cells, or PBMCs. Broader findings and caveats from the paper: The quantity of clinical and demographic metadata differed by source and by participant and was supplied without curation.

Trimming leaves V shorter by 2 bases and J shorter by 3 bases, with the junction holding 4 bases beyond the gene matches. The CDR3, cysteine through phenylalanine, is 15 amino acids long. Of all the DNA, just the CDR3 is kept, 45 bases in frame from base 1. Sequences MNHEY (CDR1) and SMNVEV (CDR2) are obtained from the germline V gene (reference sequence). The immunoSEQ Assay, a bias-controlled multiplex PCR, was used to amplify TCRbeta CDR3 regions from genomic DNA. The original methods were these. Nucleated cell counts per sample were estimated from amplification of reference gene primers within the assay. To quantify the absolute abundance of each unique TCRbeta CDR3 rearrangement, sequence reads were collapsed and filtered. Productive Simpson clonality was computed per sample as the square root of Simpson's diversity index over productive rearrangements. The table comes from immuneACCESS by way of TCRdb, which keeps in-frame sequences with V and J called. Part of the clones is missing from these tables; in studies checked, under half for an unresolved V gene and the rest for unknown reasons. That table furnishes V, J and clone size, whereas the DNA furnished D and trimming. The sample table shows 60,000 to 90,000 clones, and roughly 87% are seen once. Together, the top ten hold over 4% of the sample.

Whole blood was collected in K2EDTA tubes by collaborating institutions according to the institutions' own protocols. For TCRbeta analysis, collaborators shipped samples in one of three forms: frozen whole blood, isolated PBMCs, or DNA extracted from either of those sample types. This clone is a singleton in its sample. Its antigen target is currently unknown. No quality values exist for individual bases; no much larger clone is one base distant. The rearranged chain carries TRBV27 and TRBJ2-3, with TRBD2 matching 8 junction bases. The sequencing sample was made of peripheral blood. The TCR comes from a woman older than 75 with active or convalescent COVID-19. The CDR3 protein is CASSLMGLGTDTQYF. DNA sequence: TGTGCCAGCAGTTTAATGGGACTAGGGACAGATACGCAGTATTTT.